A single sample gave rise to the 18 T cell receptor beta chains below, sequenced in a study of T cells after yellow fever vaccination (dated by TCRdb to between 2019 and 2020). Reading the label with the study, this specimen's treatment or condition is: live attenuated yellow fever vaccine strain. Library preparation employed 5' RACE. Sequencing took place on an Illumina NovaSeq 6000. TCRdb reanalyzed the raw reads on its own, using fastp at Q25 for trimming and MiXCR for clone calling, and kept in-frame beta chains. Each CDR3 protein gets just one entry, which takes the most common genes and DNA from the rows behind it. The sample table lists some 400,000 distinct CDR3 sequences, about 17% of them with a count of one. The ten largest clones take up 18% of the sample. Sequenced here: PBMCs, sampled before the yellow fever booster vaccination. These receptor sequences come from a man aged 18 to 30 who received the YFV17D yellow fever vaccine.

The rearrangement joins TRBV20-1 to TRBJ2-7, with 12 bases identical to TRBD2. The germline gives CDR1 DFQATT, CDR2 SNEGSKA (reference sequence). Germline trimming cut 3 bases from V and 2 bases from J; bases unmatched to any gene: 8. This CDR3 comprises 16 residues. The CDR3 region is CSASARLAGETYEQYF. CDR3 nucleotides: TGCAGTGCTAGCGCTAGACTAGCGGGGGAGACCTACGAGCAGTACTTC.

This chain joins TRBV5-1 and TRBJ1-5, with D possibly being TRBD1 (6 bases). The germline V gene encodes CDR1 SGHRS and CDR2 YFSETQ. V was cut by 0 bases and J by 4 bases, with 14 bases left in between. The CDR3 consists of 16 residues. The CDR3 DNA sequence: TGCGCCAGCAGCTTGGCCGGGACAACTGAAAATCAGCCCCAGCATTTT. Protein product: CASSLAGTTENQPQHF.

This clonotype was seen more than once but under ten times. The genes are TRBV4-3 and TRBJ2-2, with D possibly matching TRBD2 (5 bases). The CDR3 contains 18 residues. From germline, CDR1 is LGHNA and CDR2 YSLEER. The V end was cut by 5 bases, the J end by 4 bases, with 23 bases between. CDR3 coding DNA: TGCGCCAGCAGCTCGCCCTCGGGCCCTAGCAGTGGCACCGGGGAGCTGTTTTTT. This translates into CASSSPSGPSSGTGELFF.

This clonotype has at least ten counts. This chain links TRBV20-1 with TRBJ2-1; D possibly corresponds to TRBD1 (5 bases). This CDR3 has 13 residues. In germline, CDR1 is DFQATT, CDR2 SNEGSKA (reference sequence). Trimming pared 3 bases from V and 5 bases from J, leaving 11 bases between. The CDR3 nucleotides are TGCAGTGCTAGGAGTCCGACAGACAATGAGCAGTTCTTC. Amino acid sequence: CSARSPTDNEQFF.

This chain uses TRBV20-1 with TRBJ2-2, with 7 bases matching TRBD1. Per germline, CDR1 DFQATT and CDR2 SNEGSKA (reference sequence). V was clipped by 4 bases and J by 0 bases; unmatched bases: 5. CDR3 length equals 15 residues. As DNA, the CDR3 is TGCAGTGCTAAAACGGGACAGTCGAACACCGGGGAGCTGTTTTTT. Amino acid sequence: CSAKTGQSNTGELFF.

The chain joins TRBV20-1 to TRBJ1-2, with a possible D match to TRBD1 (5 bases). The CDR3 contains 15 residues. Trimming shortened V by 1 base and J by 4 bases, and 16 bases separated the two germline ends. Per the germline V gene, CDR1 is DFQATT and CDR2 is SNEGSKA (reference sequence). The CDR3 protein is CSARGWAAQGYGYTF. The CDR3 nucleotides are TGCAGTGCTAGAGGGTGGGCAGCGCAGGGCTATGGCTACACCTTC.

This chain uses TRBV29-1 with TRBJ2-5; the D is unclear. The V end was cut by 6 bases, the J end by 3 bases, with 8 bases between. The CDR3 extends over 11 amino acids. Germline V gives CDR1 SQVTM, CDR2 ANQGSEA. The CDR3 sequence is CSVGREETQYF. The DNA for the CDR3 is TGCAGCGTCGGCAGAGAAGAGACCCAGTACTTC.

The chain joins TRBV4-1 to TRBJ2-7, with D tentatively TRBD1 (5 bases). V was shortened by 1 base and J by 3 bases, with 13 bases between the two germline ends. The germline V gene has CDR1 MGHRA and CDR2 YSYEKL. This CDR3 region has 15 residues. In nucleotides, the CDR3 is TGCGCCAGCAGCCAAGTTGAAGGGGTAGTCTACGAGCAGTACTTC. Translating it yields CASSQVEGVVYEQYF.

This clonotype was recorded a few times. The V and J genes are TRBV7-3 and TRBJ1-2; D not resolved. CDR1 and CDR2 from the germline V gene are SGHTA and FQGTGA. V lost 4 bases and J 14 bases, leaving 23 bases between the germline ends. The CDR3 is made up of 14 amino acids. CDR3: CASSSEPGRFAWTF. In DNA form, the CDR3 reads TGTGCCAGCAGCTCAGAGCCAGGCAGGTTCGCTTGGACCTTC.

The CDR3 protein is CASSLGAGQSSYEQYF. CDR3 DNA: TGCGCCAGCAGCTTGGGAGCAGGACAGAGCTCCTACGAGCAGTACTTC. J is TRBJ2-7 and V is TRBV5-1; possible D gene TRBD1, 6 bases. V was cut by 0 bases and J by 0 bases, with 13 bases left in between. The CDR3 consists of 16 residues. The germline gives CDR1 SGHRS, CDR2 YFSETQ.

This rearrangement joins TRBV4-3 to TRBJ2-3; D is possibly TRBD2 (7 bases). The V end was cut by 1 base, the J end by 0 bases, with 14 bases between. The CDR3 runs 17 residues. Germline values: CDR1 LGHNA, CDR2 YSLEER. The CDR3 nucleotides are TGCGCCAGCAGCCAAGCGGGACGGGGGGCTAGCACAGATACGCAGTATTTT. Translated, it gives CASSQAGRGASTDTQYF.

V gene TRBV4-3 combines with J gene TRBJ1-1; perhaps TRBD1 as D (5 bases). The CDR3 contains 13 residues. Germline-derived CDR1 and CDR2 are LGHNA and YSLEER. Trimming pared 3 bases from V and 5 bases from J, leaving 10 bases between. The CDR3 bases are TGCGCCAGCAGCCAGACAGTTGGGACTGAAGCTTTCTTT. This codes for CASSQTVGTEAFF.

The table lists this clonotype with many counts. The chain is built from TRBV29-1 and TRBJ2-1; 13 bases map to TRBD2. The CDR3 spans 16 residues. Trimming at V came to 0 bases and at J to 3 bases, leaving 2 bases not matched to a gene. From germline, CDR1 is SQVTM and CDR2 ANQGSEA. The CDR3 loop is CSVEEGTSGVYNEQFF. DNA of the CDR3: TGCAGCGTTGAAGAGGGGACTAGCGGGGTCTACAATGAGCAGTTCTTC.

The chain is built from TRBV20-1 and TRBJ1-6; weak D call: TRBD1 (5 bases). Germline V lookup: CDR1 DFQATT, CDR2 SNEGSKA (reference sequence). Between the trimmed V and J ends, which lost 5 bases and 7 bases, there was a span of 15 bases. This CDR3 has 14 residues. CDR3 amino acids: CSAPPEGRNSPLHF. The CDR3, as DNA: TGCAGTGCTCCGCCGGAGGGACGAAATTCACCCCTCCACTTT.

This chain uses TRBV21-1 with TRBJ2-7. TRBV21-1 has pseudogene status. The CDR3 length is 10 residues. DNA of the CDR3: TGTGCCAGCAGTGCCTACGAGCAGTACGTC. It translates to CASSAYEQYV.

This clonotype appeared a few times. This rearrangement joins TRBV4-1 to TRBJ2-5; 9 bases are a match to TRBD2. Trimming cost V 0 bases and J 5 bases; bases outside gene matches: 4. The germline V gene encodes CDR1 MGHRA and CDR2 YSYEKL. The CDR3 is 15 amino acids. CDR3 DNA sequence: TGCGCCAGCAGCCAAGATCCGGGACTAGCTGAGACCCAGTACTTC. Amino acid sequence: CASSQDPGLAETQYF.

There are a few counts of this clonotype. The V and J genes are TRBV12-3 or TRBV12-4 and TRBJ2-3; no definite D call. V lost 7 bases and J lost 6, with 11 bases in between. The CDR3 covers 12 residues. The DNA of the CDR3 is TGTGCCAGCAACTCCGGGCGGGATACGCAGTATTTT. It codes for CASNSGRDTQYF.

The chain is built from TRBV7-9 and TRBJ1-1; no clear D. V lost 2 bases and J lost 11, with 12 bases in between. The CDR3 sequence is 12 residues long. Looked up from germline, CDR1 is SEHNR and CDR2 is FQNEAQ (reference sequence). The CDR3, as DNA: TGTGCCAGCAGCTTAACGGCCAGGATGGCTTTCTTT. This codes for CASSLTARMAFF.